Listed here are 27 T cell receptor beta chains from one sample, sequenced in a study of blood T cell repertoires in COVID-19. TCRdb keeps only in-frame clones here, not all; method: immunoSEQ multiplex PCR. In the table there are a few hundred thousand clones, 80% to 90% of which are singletons. Sequenced: PBMCs or T cells enriched from blood (not recorded which). These receptor sequences come from a woman aged 50 to 65 who had recovered from COVID-19.

In its sample, this clone was seen once. The chain couples TRBV6-5 to TRBJ1-6, with D perhaps matching TRBD1 (5 bases). Trimming pared 5 bases from V and 6 bases from J, leaving 14 bases between. The CDR3 extends over 15 amino acids. CDR1 is MNHEY and CDR2 is SVGAGI in the germline V gene. The CDR3 here is CASSTGGLANSPLHF. In nucleotides, the CDR3 is TGTGCCAGCAGTACCGGGGGACTGGCTAATTCACCCCTCCACTTT.

The genes are TRBV7-2 and TRBJ1-5; D not certain. CDR3 length: 13 amino acids. Trimming left V 3 bases short and J 7 bases short, with 10 bases between. Per the germline V gene, CDR1 is SGHTA and CDR2 is FQGNSA. The CDR3 loop reads CASSLAGSQPQHF. The CDR3 DNA follows: TGTGCCAGCAGCTTGGCGGGGAGCCAGCCCCAGCATTTT.

The J gene is TRBJ1-3, the V gene TRBV23-1; tentative D call: TRBD1 (5 bases). TRBV23-1 is an open reading frame whose function is uncertain. Between the trimmed V and J ends, which lost 8 bases and 0 bases, there was a span of 8 bases. The CDR3 is 13 residues long. CDR3 DNA sequence: TGCGCCAGCGACAGCAGCTCTGGAAACACCATATATTTT. Its protein product is CASDSSSGNTIYF.

This clone came up once. This rearrangement joins TRBV6-5 to TRBJ1-1; possibly TRBD1 for D (5 bases). This CDR3 is built from 14 residues. Germline V gene lookup returns CDR1 MNHEY and CDR2 SVGAGI. V shed 5 bases and J shed 4 bases, with 14 bases lying between them. CDR3 protein: CASSPGVTITEAFF. The CDR3 DNA reads TGTGCCAGCAGTCCGGGGGTAACTATCACTGAAGCTTTCTTT.

In its sample, this clone was seen once. The genes are TRBV19 and TRBJ1-1; tentative D call: TRBD1 (6 bases). With 7 bases removed from V and 5 bases from J, the gap between germline ends came to 17 bases. Per germline, CDR1 LNHDA and CDR2 SQIVND (reference sequence). There are 14 residues in the CDR3. The CDR3 DNA reads as TGTGCCAGTACCATGCGGGGGCAGAGGACTGAAGCTTTCTTT. It codes for CASTMRGQRTEAFF.

The chain couples TRBV24-1 to TRBJ1-2, with D hard to call. This CDR3 has 15 residues. Trimming took 0 bases from V and 0 from J, leaving 7 bases between them. In germline, CDR1 is KGHDR, CDR2 SFDVKD. The chain's CDR3 is CATSDLRGANYGYTF. The CDR3 DNA follows: TGTGCCACCAGTGATTTGAGAGGAGCTAACTATGGCTACACCTTC.

The chain combines TRBV19 with TRBJ1-2; D is perhaps TRBD1 (5 bases). With 4 bases removed from V and 7 bases from J, the gap between germline ends came to 16 bases. CDR3 length: 14 amino acids. Looked up from germline, CDR1 is LNHDA and CDR2 is SQIVND (reference sequence). CDR3 nucleotides: TGTGCCAGTAGTACAGGACACCCAACGGCTGGCTACACCTTC. The encoded protein is CASSTGHPTAGYTF.

The V call is TRBV28, the J call TRBJ2-1; possibly TRBD1 for D (6 bases). V was cut by 5 bases and J by 0 bases, with 23 bases left in between. Germline V lookup: CDR1 MDHEN, CDR2 SYDVKM. This CDR3 contains 19 residues. The CDR3 DNA is TGTGCCAGCAGTCCTGCTACAACGACAGGCGGATTCTCCTACAATGAGCAGTTCTTC. Translation gives CASSPATTTGGFSYNEQFF.

The chain uses TRBV12-3 or TRBV12-4 and TRBJ1-2; D call uncertain. The CDR3 has 13 amino acids. Trimming stripped 3 bases from V and 7 bases from J, with 12 bases between. CDR3 sequence reads: CASSLRREAGYTF. CDR3 bases: TGTGCCAGCAGTTTGAGAAGGGAGGCTGGCTACACCTTC.

The V gene is TRBV2, the J gene TRBJ1-5; 7 bases match TRBD1. V lost 6 bases and J lost 6; bases outside the gene matches: 5. The CDR3 is made up of 13 amino acids. Germline CDR1 is SNHLY and CDR2 is FYNNEI. The CDR3 protein is CASRGTDAQPQHF. CDR3 coding DNA: TGTGCCAGCAGGGGGACAGATGCTCAGCCCCAGCATTTT.

The chain recombines TRBV6-5 with TRBJ2-1; D is tentatively TRBD1 or TRBD2 (6 bases each). Trimming removed 10 bases at V and 9 bases at J, with 10 bases between. This CDR3 contains 10 residues. Germline CDR1 MNHEY, CDR2 SVGAGI. Written as DNA, the CDR3 is TGTGCCACCAGGGGAGGTGAGCAGTTCTTC. Translated: CATRGGEQFF.

The chain uses TRBV7-9 and TRBJ1-4; no clear D. This CDR3 has 15 residues. CDR1 and CDR2 from the germline V gene are SEHNR and FQNEAQ (reference sequence). V was trimmed by 1 base and J by 8 bases, leaving 14 bases between them. CDR3 residues: CASSLEGREREKLFF. CDR3 coding DNA: TGTGCCAGCAGCTTAGAGGGCCGGGAGAGGGAAAAACTGTTTTTT.

The J gene is TRBJ2-5, the V gene TRBV5-1, with 7 bases lining up with TRBD1. This CDR3 contains 14 residues. Looked up from germline, CDR1 is SGHRS and CDR2 is YFSETQ. J was trimmed by 4 bases and V by 0 bases; bases with no gene match: 3. The CDR3 sequence: CASSLEGAVETQYF. Written as DNA, the CDR3 is TGCGCCAGCAGCTTGGAGGGGGCTGTAGAGACCCAGTACTTC.

V usage is TRBV2 and J usage is TRBJ1-3, with D uncertain. CDR3 length: 16 residues. Trimming took 8 bases from V and 0 from J, leaving 17 bases between them. CDR1 is SNHLY, CDR2 FYNNEI, per germline. As DNA, the CDR3 is TGTGCCAGCGGCCGAGGAGGGCAAATCTCTGGAAACACCATATATTTT. Amino acid sequence: CASGRGGQISGNTIYF.

The rearrangement links TRBV6-5 to TRBJ1-1, with a possible D match to TRBD1 (5 bases). Looked up from germline, CDR1 is MNHEY and CDR2 is SVGAGI. The CDR3 runs to 14 residues. V was clipped by 2 bases and J by 4 bases, with 11 bases between them. Here the CDR3 reads CASSYVGLSTEAFF. The CDR3 DNA follows: TGTGCCAGCAGTTACGTGGGGCTTAGCACTGAAGCTTTCTTT.

The chain has TRBV30 and TRBJ2-1; 11 bases align to TRBD2. The CDR3 consists of 14 residues. V shed 4 bases, J shed 8 bases, and the junction held 7 bases outside the gene matches. CDR1 is GTSNPN and CDR2 is SVGIG in the germline V gene (reference sequence). This CDR3 is CAWTQVGLADEQFF. In nucleotides, the CDR3 is TGTGCCTGGACTCAGGTGGGACTAGCGGATGAGCAGTTCTTC.

This chain joins TRBV4-1 and TRBJ1-4; D is perhaps TRBD1 (6 bases). V gave up 1 base and J gave up 8 bases, with 11 bases separating them. CDR3 size: 14 residues. Germline V gives CDR1 MGHRA, CDR2 YSYEKL. The CDR3: CASSQGDINEKLFF. The CDR3 region has the DNA TGCGCCAGCAGCCAAGGGGACATAAACGAAAAACTGTTTTTT.

J is TRBJ1-2 and V is TRBV7-2, with a weak D call TRBD1 (5 bases). The CDR3 totals 12 residues. The V gene lost 4 bases and the J gene lost 5 bases, with 8 bases spanning the gap. Germline assignment: CDR1 SGHTA and CDR2 FQGNSA. The CDR3 spells CASSSDTYGYTF. The CDR3 coding sequence is TGTGCCAGCAGCTCGGACACGTATGGCTACACCTTC.

This chain uses TRBV4-1 with TRBJ1-5, with D perhaps matching TRBD1 (5 bases). Germline CDR1 MGHRA, CDR2 YSYEKL. CDR3 length: 14 residues. V was trimmed by 0 bases and J by 6 bases, leaving 9 bases between them. CDR3 sequence: CASSQDLGVQPQHF. The CDR3 nucleotides read TGCGCCAGCAGCCAAGACCTAGGGGTTCAGCCCCAGCATTTT.

This clone is a singleton in its sample. This chain joins TRBV6-2 or TRBV6-3 and TRBJ2-5, with 13 bases fitting TRBD2. After removal of 4 bases from V and 3 bases from J, the junction contained 8 bases not matched to a gene. Germline assignment: CDR1 MNHEY and CDR2 SVGEGT. The CDR3 consists of 17 residues. The CDR3: CASSLPPGLAGKETQYF. CDR3 DNA: TGTGCCAGCAGTTTACCACCGGGACTAGCGGGGAAAGAGACCCAGTACTTC.

The chain couples TRBV7-8 to TRBJ1-1, with a possible D match to TRBD1 (6 bases). With 5 bases removed from V and 1 base from J, the gap between germline ends came to 11 bases. CDR3 length equals 14 residues. Germline V gene lookup returns CDR1 SGHVS and CDR2 FQNEAQ. CDR3 nucleotides: TGTGCCAGCAGCCATACAGGGTGGAACACTGAAGCTTTCTTT. Translation gives CASSHTGWNTEAFF.

The chain recombines TRBV6-5 with TRBJ1-6; D unresolved. V shed 8 bases and J shed 7 bases, with 15 bases lying between them. Germline V gene data show CDR1 as MNHEY and CDR2 as SVGAGI. The CDR3 length is 14 residues. The CDR3 nucleotides read TGTGCCAGCGCTGGAGGGAGTTCCAATTCACCCCTCCACTTT. Translated, it gives CASAGGSSNSPLHF.

The rearrangement uses TRBV27 and TRBJ2-7; perhaps TRBD2 as D (7 bases). The CDR3 consists of 15 residues. Germline V CDR1 and CDR2: MNHEY, SMNVEV (reference sequence). The V and J ends lost 4 bases and 3 bases respectively, with 16 bases between them. The CDR3 region is CASSSGGPWGYEQYF. CDR3 coding DNA: TGTGCCAGCAGTTCCGGGGGGCCCTGGGGCTACGAGCAGTACTTC.

This clone showed up just once. The chain joins TRBV19 to TRBJ2-7; D is possibly TRBD2 (6 bases). Germline assignment: CDR1 LNHDA and CDR2 SQIVND (reference sequence). V was shortened by 1 base and J by 0 bases, with 7 bases between the two germline ends. The CDR3 is made up of 14 amino acids. This chain's CDR3 is CASSIGRGSYEQYF. The CDR3 nucleotides read TGTGCCAGTAGTATAGGGCGGGGCTCCTACGAGCAGTACTTC.

The rearrangement joins TRBV5-1 to TRBJ1-4; D gene unclear. Germline loops: CDR1 SGHRS, CDR2 YFSETQ. V lost 3 bases and J 7 bases, leaving 7 bases between the germline ends. This CDR3 is built from 12 residues. The CDR3 coding sequence is TGCGCCAGCAGCTCGCCAGGTGAAAAACTGTTTTTT. Its translation is CASSSPGEKLFF.

This chain uses TRBV11-3 with TRBJ1-3; 7 positions agree with TRBD1. Germline V lookup: CDR1 SGHNT, CDR2 YENEEA. The trim removed 3 bases at V and 0 bases at J, leaving 11 bases unmatched. The CDR3 spans 18 residues. The CDR3 nucleotides are TGTGCCAGCAGCTTGGAATCGTCCGGGACAGCCTCTGGAAACACCATATATTTT. This codes for CASSLESSGTASGNTIYF.

V usage is TRBV2 and J usage is TRBJ2-1, with 9 positions matching TRBD2. Germline-derived CDR1 and CDR2 are SNHLY and FYNNEI. J was trimmed by 4 bases and V by 8 bases; bases with no gene match: 6. CDR3 length: 14 residues. CDR3 nucleotide sequence: TGTGCCAGCCCGACTAGCGGTGGGTACAATGAGCAGTTCTTC. It translates to CASPTSGGYNEQFF.